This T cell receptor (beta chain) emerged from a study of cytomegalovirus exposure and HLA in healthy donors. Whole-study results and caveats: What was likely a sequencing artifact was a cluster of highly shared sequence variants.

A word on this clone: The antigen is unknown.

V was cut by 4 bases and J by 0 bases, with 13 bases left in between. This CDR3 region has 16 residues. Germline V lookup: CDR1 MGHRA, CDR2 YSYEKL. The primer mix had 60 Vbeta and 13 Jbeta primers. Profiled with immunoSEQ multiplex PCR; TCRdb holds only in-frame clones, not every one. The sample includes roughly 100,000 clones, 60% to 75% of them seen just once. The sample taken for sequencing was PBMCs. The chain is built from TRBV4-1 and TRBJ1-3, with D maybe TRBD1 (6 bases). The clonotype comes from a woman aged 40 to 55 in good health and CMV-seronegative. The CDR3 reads CASSPGGGISGNTIYF. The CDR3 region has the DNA TGCGCCAGCAGCCCGGGGGGCGGAATCTCTGGAAACACCATATATTTT.